The 29 T cell receptor beta chains given below trace back to one sample, sequenced in a study of blood T cells in healthy people across ages. Sample-barcoded 5' priming and a J-beta primer mix drove a second PCR of about 7 to 11 cycles. TCRdb used MiXCR to reprocess the 5' RACE reads, holding one entry per CDR3 protein. The table shows 730,000 or so distinct CDR3 sequences, with roughly 43% occurring only once. What was sequenced was blood. The receptors were sampled from a woman aged 60 to 75 in good health.

A remark on this clonotype: Given a much more abundant clone one base away, this may be a read error. The chain employs TRBV4-2 and TRBJ2-1, with a weak D call TRBD1 (6 bases). This CDR3 has 17 amino acids. Germline V gives CDR1 LGHNA, CDR2 YNFKEQ. The CDR3 here is CASSQETGAPSYSEQFF. CDR3 in DNA: TGTGCCAGCAGCCAAGAGACAGGAGCCCCGTCCTACAGTGAGCAGTTCTTC.

In this sample, this clonotype turned up a few times. The chain joins TRBV24-1 to TRBJ1-4; TRBD1 matches 8 bases. V lost 4 bases, J lost 3 bases, and 9 bases stayed unmatched. This CDR3 spans 17 amino acids. CDR1 is KGHDR, CDR2 SFDVKD, per germline. The chain's CDR3 is CATSDPGQGEANEKLFF. CDR3 nucleotides: TGTGCCACCAGTGACCCAGGACAGGGTGAGGCTAATGAAAAACTGTTTTTT.

This clonotype was found a few times. The chain is built from TRBV3-1 and TRBJ2-7; D perhaps matches TRBD1 (6 bases). Germline V gene sequence: CDR1 LGHDT, CDR2 YNNKEL (reference sequence). V was shortened by 5 bases and J by 1 base, with 9 bases between the two germline ends. This CDR3 contains 13 residues. The CDR3 loop is CASSEDSSYEQYF. The CDR3 DNA sequence: TGTGCCAGCAGCGAGGACAGTTCCTACGAGCAGTACTTC.

The chain employs TRBV11-1 and TRBJ2-3; 9 bases map to TRBD1. The V gene's germline CDR1 is SGHAT and CDR2 FQDESV (reference sequence). The CDR3 totals 15 residues. V lost 5 bases and J lost 6; bases outside the gene matches: 9. DNA of the CDR3: TGTGCCAGCAGCAAGGACAGGGGAGATGAGGATACGCAGTATTTT. This encodes CASSKDRGDEDTQYF.

The chain links TRBV7-9 to TRBJ1-4; tentative D call: TRBD1 (6 bases). V was trimmed by 9 bases and J by 8 bases, leaving 19 bases between them. The length of the CDR3 is 14 residues. Germline V gene data show CDR1 as SEHNR and CDR2 as FQNEAQ (reference sequence). In nucleotides, the CDR3 is TGTGCCAGTAGCCCCCGAGGGGGAAGGGAAAAACTGTTTTTT. As protein: CASSPRGGREKLFF.

V is TRBV2 and J is TRBJ2-4; perhaps TRBD1 as D (5 bases). The J call may be wrong; the DNA end is better matched by TRBJ2-7. The CDR3 has 13 amino acids. Germline lookup yields CDR1 SNHLY and CDR2 FYNNEI. The CDR3: CASSWGSVSEQYF. The CDR3 nucleotides are TGTGCCAGCAGTTGGGGCAGTGTAAGCGAGCAGTACTTC.

With respect to this clonotype: One end of the junction fails to match germline, which may point to a read error. The chain employs TRBV7-2 and TRBJ1-4, with D hard to call. Looked up from germline, CDR1 is SGHTA and CDR2 is FQGNSA. This CDR3 has 15 residues. The CDR3 DNA reads as TGCGCCAGCAGCCCAGCCGGGCGCCTGAATGAAAAACTGTTTTTT. This encodes CASSPAGRLNEKLFF.

The chain couples TRBV20-1 to TRBJ2-3; D is perhaps TRBD2 (6 bases). There are 16 residues in the CDR3. The V gene's germline CDR1 is DFQATT and CDR2 SNEGSKA (reference sequence). The V gene lost 2 bases and the J gene lost 0 bases, with 15 bases spanning the gap. The CDR3 DNA is TGCAGTGCTAGACAAAATAGCGGAACTAGCACAGATACGCAGTATTTT. This sequence encodes CSARQNSGTSTDTQYF.

This chain connects TRBV5-6 to TRBJ1-5; tentative D call: TRBD1 (5 bases). V lost 0 bases and J 7 bases, leaving 11 bases between the germline ends. The germline V gene encodes CDR1 SGHDT and CDR2 YYEEEE. The CDR3 is 14 residues long. For the CDR3, the DNA is TGTGCCAGCAGCTTGGTTGGGGCAGGGCAGCCCCAGCATTTT. It yields the protein CASSLVGAGQPQHF.

The chain joins TRBV4-3 to TRBJ1-4; D is undetermined. The V gene lost 0 bases and the J gene lost 6 bases, with 11 bases spanning the gap. Germline V gene sequence: CDR1 LGHNA, CDR2 YSLEER. CDR3 length: 15 amino acids. CDR3 sequence reads: CASSQDYGNDEKLFF. The DNA for the CDR3 is TGCGCCAGCAGCCAAGATTATGGGAATGATGAAAAACTGTTTTTT.

The chain recombines TRBV10-3 with TRBJ2-1; 9 bases match TRBD2. After removal of 7 bases from V and 0 bases from J, the junction contained 4 bases not matched to a gene. This CDR3 comprises 15 residues. The germline CDR1 and CDR2 sequences are ENHRY and SYGVKD. The DNA of the CDR3 is TGTGCCATCATAAAGCGGGGGGTCTCCTACAATGAGCAGTTCTTC. This sequence encodes CAIIKRGVSYNEQFF.

Ten or more counts support this clonotype. This chain joins TRBV4-3 and TRBJ2-3; D remains unclear. CDR3 length: 12 residues. V lost 1 base, J lost 5 bases, and 4 bases lay in between. Germline V gene data show CDR1 as LGHNA and CDR2 as YSLEER. CDR3 residues: CASSQVGDTQYF. DNA of the CDR3: TGCGCCAGCAGCCAAGTAGGAGATACGCAGTATTTT.

In this sample, this clonotype turned up a few times. The chain links TRBV4-3 to TRBJ1-2; 8 positions match TRBD1. There are 17 residues in the CDR3. Unmatched junction bases numbered 13, after V lost 5 bases and J lost 2 bases. Per the germline V gene, CDR1 is LGHNA and CDR2 is YSLEER. The CDR3 bases are TGCGCCAGCAGCGCACGAAAGGACAGGGAAAGAAACTATGGCTACACCTTC. Translating gives CASSARKDRERNYGYTF.

With respect to this clonotype: A read error may account for a junction end that differs from germline. The chain combines TRBV2 with TRBJ1-5, with TRBD1 matching 9 bases. The CDR3 extends over 14 amino acids. CDR1 SNHLY and CDR2 FYNNEI come from the germline V gene. This chain's CDR3 is CASSRDRVRQPRHF. The CDR3 coding sequence is TGTGCCAGCAGTAGGGACAGGGTAAGGCAGCCCCGGCATTTT.

Concerning this clonotype itself: Since a much larger clone is just one base distant, this may be a read error. This chain links TRBV7-2 with TRBJ2-5; a weak D match, TRBD1 (7 bases). The germline V and J ends were trimmed by 3 bases and 11 bases, with 19 bases remaining between them. Germline V gene lookup returns CDR1 SGHTA and CDR2 FQGNSA. The CDR3 extends over 14 amino acids. The CDR3 protein is CASSFKPGGIEQYF. The DNA of the CDR3 is TGTGCCAGCAGCTTCAAACCAGGGGGGATTGAGCAGTACTTC.

The CDR3 loop reads CSARKTSGGYNEQFF. DNA for the CDR3: TGCAGTGCTAGAAAGACTAGCGGGGGGTACAATGAGCAGTTCTTC. The chain uses TRBV20-1 and TRBJ2-1, with 13 nucleotides matching TRBD2. CDR3 length equals 15 residues. Trimming took 2 bases from V and 4 from J; bases not matched to a gene: 2. Looked up from germline, CDR1 is DFQATT and CDR2 is SNEGSKA (reference sequence).

The chain combines TRBV30 with TRBJ1-5, with TRBD1 matching 9 bases. The CDR3 extends over 15 amino acids. Trimming took 3 bases from V and 7 from J; bases not matched to a gene: 10. CDR1 and CDR2 (germline): GTSNPN, SVGIG (reference sequence). In nucleotides, the CDR3 is TGTGCCTGGAGGAAGACAGGGGGAGTAGGGCAGCCCCAGCATTTT. Translated, it gives CAWRKTGGVGQPQHF. Looking up the rest from reference TRBV30 and TRBJ1-5 gives the full variable domain: SQTIHQWPATLVQPVGSPLSLECTVEGTSNPNLYWYRQAAGRGLQLLFYSVGIGQISSEVPQNLSASRPQDRQFILSSKKLLLSDSGFYLCAWRKTGGVGQPQHFGDGTRLSIL.

V is TRBV20-1 and J is TRBJ2-7, with D perhaps matching TRBD1 (6 bases). The CDR3 sequence is 14 residues long. The V gene lost 0 bases and the J gene lost 1 base, with 10 bases spanning the gap. Germline loops: CDR1 DFQATT, CDR2 SNEGSKA (reference sequence). CDR3 nucleotide sequence: TGCAGTGCTAGAGAGCCAACAGGGTCCTACGAGCAGTACTTC. Translated: CSAREPTGSYEQYF.

The chain joins TRBV25-1 to TRBJ2-1; 9 positions match TRBD2. The CDR3 contains 14 residues. The V and J ends lost 6 bases and 10 bases, in that order; junction bases with no gene match: 10. From germline, CDR1 is MGHDK and CDR2 SYGVNS. For the CDR3, the DNA is TGTGCCAGCAGCACCCAGCGGGAGGCCTACGAGCAGTTCTTC. The encoded protein is CASSTQREAYEQFF.

This chain links TRBV29-1 with TRBJ2-7; no clear D gene. The tail of the sequence fits TRBJ2-5 better, so the J call may be wrong. Germline CDR1 SQVTM, CDR2 ANQGSEA. The CDR3 has 10 residues. The CDR3 here is CSVGSGTQYF. The CDR3 DNA follows: TGCAGCGTTGGGTCTGGGACCCAGTACTTC.

This clonotype has just a few counts. This chain joins TRBV24-1 and TRBJ2-5, with TRBD2 as a possible D gene (6 bases). Germline V gene lookup returns CDR1 KGHDR and CDR2 SFDVKD. The germline V and J ends were trimmed by 6 bases and 7 bases, with 17 bases remaining between them. This CDR3 has 14 amino acids. The CDR3 reads CATSKSGSGGTQYF. The CDR3 coding sequence is TGTGCCACCAGTAAAAGCGGGTCCGGTGGGACCCAGTACTTC.

The chain employs TRBV20-1 and TRBJ1-1; the match to TRBD1 covers 8 bases. The CDR3 is 15 amino acids. Per the germline V gene, CDR1 is DFQATT and CDR2 is SNEGSKA (reference sequence). The DNA of the CDR3 is TGCAGAGTGGAGACAGGGGTGTCGAGAGGAGCTGAAGCTTTCTTT. Translation gives CRVETGVSRGAEAFF.

The chain is built from TRBV9 and TRBJ2-1, with D perhaps TRBD2 (5 bases). V was trimmed by 0 bases and J by 3 bases, leaving 19 bases between them. The CDR3 contains 18 residues. CDR1 SGDLS and CDR2 YYNGEE come from the germline V gene. The DNA for the CDR3 is TGTGCCAGCAGCGTAGAGTGGACCCCAGAGGGCCTCTACAATGAGCAGTTCTTC. The encoded protein is CASSVEWTPEGLYNEQFF.

The rearrangement links TRBV6-5 to TRBJ2-4; 7 bases are shared with TRBD1. The germline V gene encodes CDR1 MNHEY and CDR2 SVGAGI. With 4 bases clipped from V and 6 bases from J, the junction kept 6 bases outside the gene matches. The CDR3 runs 14 residues. The CDR3 DNA sequence: TGTGCCAGCAGTTTTCGGGACAGCCTAAACATTCAGTACTTC. This translates into CASSFRDSLNIQYF.

This clonotype came up many times. The V and J genes are TRBV4-3 and TRBJ2-7; 7 nucleotides agree with TRBD2. Per the germline V gene, CDR1 is LGHNA and CDR2 is YSLEER. The CDR3 has 14 residues. Unmatched junction bases numbered 9, after V lost 0 bases and J lost 10 bases. CDR3 nucleotide sequence: TGCGCCAGCAGCCAAGAGGGTCCCGGACTAGAACAGTACTTC. This sequence encodes CASSQEGPGLEQYF.

This clonotype was recorded many times. This chain joins TRBV7-8 and TRBJ2-1; 7 bases are shared with TRBD1. The CDR3 spans 14 residues. V lost 1 base to trimming and J lost 7 bases; unmatched junction nucleotides: 4. The germline V gene encodes CDR1 SGHVS and CDR2 FQNEAQ. The CDR3 DNA sequence: TGTGCCAGCAGCTTAGGAGACAGGGCGAATGAGCAGTTCTTC. Its protein product is CASSLGDRANEQFF. Looking up the rest from reference TRBV7-8 and TRBJ2-1 gives the full variable domain: GAGVSQSPRYKVAKRGQDVALRCDPISGHVSLFWYQQALGQGPEFLTYFQNEAQLDKSGLPSDRFFAERPEGSVSTLKIQRTQQEDSAVYLCASSLGDRANEQFFGPGTRLTVL.

The chain employs TRBV12-3 or TRBV12-4 and TRBJ1-5; D unclear. The CDR3 length is 15 residues. V shed 5 bases and J shed 3 bases, with 14 bases lying between them. This CDR3 is CASSTLRKANQPQHF. In nucleotides, the CDR3 is TGTGCCAGCAGTACTTTGCGGAAAGCCAATCAGCCCCAGCATTTT.

A remark on this clonotype: This may arise from a read error, as a much more abundant clone is one base away. The chain uses TRBV4-3 and TRBJ2-7; D remains unclear. V was cut by 5 bases and J by 4 bases, with 18 bases left in between. Germline-derived CDR1 and CDR2 are LGHNA and YSLEER. This CDR3 has 15 residues. The CDR3 here is CASSAQKTLPYEQYF. CDR3 nucleotides: TGCGCCAGCAGCGCTCAAAAGACACTCCCTTACGAGCAGTACTTC.

The chain carries TRBV6-5 and TRBJ1-6; a possible D gene is TRBD1 (5 bases). The CDR3 runs 15 residues. The ends were cut back, 4 bases at V and 6 bases at J, with 13 bases in the middle. Germline CDR1 is MNHEY and CDR2 is SVGAGI. CDR3 in DNA: TGTGCCAGCAGTTTACCAGGGACGGGTAATTCACCCCTCCACTTT. Encoded protein: CASSLPGTGNSPLHF.